This TCR beta chain comes out of a study of shared clonotypes between healthy human individuals. Germline loops: CDR1 SGHRS, CDR2 YFSETQ. The V end lost 0 bases, the J end lost 3 bases, and 16 bases lay between the germline ends. The CDR3 contains 16 residues. With regard to this clone: As yet, its antigen is unknown.

The authors distributed each subset's genomic DNA evenly over several immunoSEQ plates. Sorted-subset replicate PCR reactions contained about 200 ng DNA, corresponding to around 30,000 T cell genomes. Some clones are missing from TCRdb's copy, which holds only in-frame ones; the method was immunoSEQ multiplex PCR. The sample holds around 1 million clones, approximately 80% seen once. Findings and limits, study-wide: Sampling covered blood only; tissue repertoires likely differ. Memory subsets generally showed smaller estimated richness than naive subsets did.

The sequence derives from a man aged 18 to 29 in good health. The V call is TRBV5-1, the J call TRBJ2-7; D is unresolved. Sequencing was performed on memory CD4+ T cells sorted from blood. As for subset: CD45RA-negative fraction. CDR3 coding DNA: TGCGCCAGCAGCTTGGGAACCTCCTCCTCGGTCTACGAGCAGTACTTC. Its protein product is CASSLGTSSSVYEQYF.